What follows are 17 T cell receptor beta chains derived from one specimen sequenced in a study of blood T cells in healthy people across ages. Through a sample-barcoded 5' primer and a J-beta primer mix, a second PCR was run for roughly 6 to 12 cycles. TCRdb redid the calling of the 5' RACE reads with MiXCR, one entry per CDR3 protein. The data contain 1.5 million to 2 million distinct CDR3 sequences, about 50% of them singletons. Input material: blood. Source of these receptors: a woman aged 40 to 50 in good health.

V is TRBV18 and J is TRBJ2-7, with TRBD1 as a possible D gene (6 bases). There are 17 residues in the CDR3. Germline CDR1 reads KGHSH; CDR2 reads LQKENI. V dropped 4 bases and J dropped 0 bases, with 19 bases sitting between them. CDR3 in DNA: TGTGCCAGCTCACGCGTCCTCGGACAGAGAAGCTCCTACGAGCAGTACTTC. It codes for CASSRVLGQRSSYEQYF. Full variable domain (remainder filled in from reference TRBV18 and TRBJ2-7): NAGVMQNPRHLVRRRGQEARLRCSPMKGHSHVYWYRQLPEEGLKFMVYLQKENIIDESGMPKERFSAEFPKEGPSILRIQQVVRGDSAAYFCASSRVLGQRSSYEQYFGPGTRLTVT.

This clonotype was recorded a few times. This chain joins TRBV18 and TRBJ2-4, with D perhaps matching TRBD1 or TRBD2 (5 bases each). V gave up 3 bases and J gave up 4 bases, with 10 bases separating them. The CDR3 has 14 residues. Germline-derived CDR1 and CDR2 are KGHSH and LQKENI. The CDR3 loop reads CASSPGEGKNIQYF. Written as DNA, the CDR3 is TGTGCCAGCTCACCGGGAGAGGGGAAAAACATTCAGTACTTC.

The genes are TRBV3-1 and TRBJ2-1, with 11 bases identical to TRBD2. There are 17 residues in the CDR3. V trimming: 1 base; J trimming: 7 bases; junction bases outside the gene matches: 9. CDR1 and CDR2 from the germline V gene are LGHDT and YNNKEL (reference sequence). CDR3 sequence: CASSQASGGRYRNEQFF. CDR3 coding DNA: TGTGCCAGCAGCCAAGCTAGCGGGGGGCGGTATAGGAATGAGCAGTTCTTC.

The V gene is TRBV6-6, the J gene TRBJ1-2, with TRBD1 matching 7 bases. Trimming removed 4 bases from V and 3 bases from J; junction bases left unmatched: 14. Germline V gives CDR1 MNHNY, CDR2 SVGAGI (reference sequence). The CDR3 is made up of 17 amino acids. Here the CDR3 reads CASSFPTGSSLYYGYTF. DNA of the CDR3: TGTGCCAGCAGTTTCCCGACAGGGTCCAGTCTATACTATGGCTACACCTTC.

The chain employs TRBV19 and TRBJ2-3; either TRBD1 or TRBD2 may supply D (5 bases each). The CDR3 totals 15 residues. From germline, CDR1 is LNHDA and CDR2 SQIVND (reference sequence). Trimming shortened V by 6 bases and J by 2 bases, and 15 bases separated the two germline ends. In nucleotides, the CDR3 is TGTGCCAGTAGCCGGGGACCAAACCCCACAGATACGCAGTATTTT. It yields the protein CASSRGPNPTDTQYF.

This clonotype was detected only a few times. V is TRBV12-3 or TRBV12-4 and J is TRBJ2-3, with TRBD2 identical over 9 bases. This CDR3 comprises 17 residues. V lost 3 bases, J lost 7 bases, and 14 bases stayed unmatched. CDR3 DNA: TGTGCCAGCAGTTTGAGGGGGGGGACTAGCCGCAAGAATACGCAGTATTTT. Amino acids: CASSLRGGTSRKNTQYF.

Details on this clonotype: A single base separates this from a much larger clone, so it may be a read error. Since no conserved phenylalanine or tryptophan closes the CDR3, a read error is the likely cause. The V call is TRBV25-1, the J call TRBJ2-5; D is perhaps TRBD2 (7 bases). The V end lost 3 bases, the J end lost 1 base, and 9 bases lay between the germline ends. The CDR3 is 14 residues long. From germline, CDR1 is MGHDK and CDR2 SYGVNS. Here the CDR3 reads CASSEGGAQETQYL. DNA of the CDR3: TGTGCCAGCAGTGAGGGGGGGGCCCAAGAGACCCAGTACTTG.

This clonotype was picked up a small number of times. The chain employs TRBV12-3 or TRBV12-4 and TRBJ1-4, with 7 nucleotides matching TRBD1. The CDR3 contains 14 residues. The junction had 3 bases not matched to a gene; V was cut back by 5 bases and J by 3 bases. In DNA form, the CDR3 reads TGTGCCAGCAGTAGACAGGGCTCTAATGAAAAACTGTTTTTT. Protein: CASSRQGSNEKLFF.

A few counts support this clonotype. This chain joins TRBV4-3 and TRBJ1-2; D uncertain. Germline V gives CDR1 LGHNA, CDR2 YSLEER. Trimming pared 0 bases from V and 4 bases from J, leaving 15 bases between. This CDR3 region has 16 residues. CDR3 nucleotides: TGCGCCAGCAGCCAAGATGTATCCGATTTAGGCTATGGCTACACCTTC. Translated, it gives CASSQDVSDLGYGYTF.

This chain joins TRBV20-1 and TRBJ2-1, with TRBD2 as a possible D gene (6 bases). CDR1 DFQATT and CDR2 SNEGSKA come from the germline V gene (reference sequence). There are 15 residues in the CDR3. Trimming took 0 bases from V and 5 from J, leaving 14 bases between them. This CDR3 is CSARDPQRAHNEQFF. The CDR3 nucleotides read TGCAGTGCTAGAGATCCCCAGCGGGCCCACAATGAGCAGTTCTTC.

The genes are TRBV5-1 and TRBJ2-5; 10 bases agree with TRBD2. CDR1 SGHRS and CDR2 YFSETQ come from the germline V gene. Unmatched junction bases numbered 2, after V lost 6 bases and J lost 3 bases. The CDR3 extends over 13 amino acids. DNA of the CDR3: TGCGCCAGCAAGAGCGGGGGGGAAGAGACCCAGTACTTC. Translated: CASKSGGEETQYF.

The CDR3 here is CASSLARTGDSGEQFF. CDR3 DNA sequence: TGTGCCAGCAGCTTAGCGAGAACAGGGGATTCGGGTGAGCAGTTCTTC. This rearrangement joins TRBV7-8 to TRBJ2-1; the match to TRBD1 covers 7 bases. Germline V gives CDR1 SGHVS, CDR2 FQNEAQ. This CDR3 spans 16 amino acids. The V gene end was trimmed by 0 bases and the J gene end by 9 bases; junction bases not matched to a gene: 11.

In this sample, this clonotype turned up a few times. The chain is built from TRBV6-6 and TRBJ2-3; D is possibly TRBD1 (6 bases). V lost 7 bases and J 1 base, leaving 12 bases between the germline ends. The germline gives CDR1 MNHNY, CDR2 SVGAGI (reference sequence). This CDR3 has 14 residues. In nucleotides, the CDR3 is TGTGCCAGCATCCTAAGACAGGGCACAGATACGCAGTATTTT. It specifies CASILRQGTDTQYF.

This clonotype was seen more than once but under ten times. V and J are TRBV27 and TRBJ1-6; 10 positions agree with TRBD1. CDR3 length: 17 amino acids. J was trimmed by 3 bases and V by 5 bases; bases with no gene match: 7. From germline, CDR1 is MNHEY and CDR2 SMNVEV (reference sequence). CDR3 in amino acids: CASSPGTGAVYNSPLHF. The CDR3, as DNA: TGTGCCAGCAGTCCAGGGACAGGGGCGGTCTATAATTCACCCCTCCACTTT.

This clonotype was counted only a few times. The V and J genes are TRBV4-3 and TRBJ2-1; perhaps TRBD1 as D (6 bases). This CDR3 comprises 13 residues. V was clipped by 4 bases and J by 9 bases, with 13 bases between them. In germline, CDR1 is LGHNA, CDR2 YSLEER. The CDR3: CASSLTGYGEQFF. The CDR3 DNA sequence: TGCGCCAGCAGCCTGACAGGTTACGGTGAGCAGTTCTTC.

The chain combines TRBV5-1 with TRBJ2-5; 8 positions agree with TRBD1. The DNA end is a closer match to TRBJ2-7, so the J assignment may be wrong. This CDR3 is 15 amino acids long. In germline, CDR1 is SGHRS, CDR2 YFSETQ. CDR3 sequence: CASSLEYRGADEQYF. DNA for the CDR3: TGCGCCAGCAGCTTGGAATACAGGGGGGCGGACGAGCAGTACTTC.

This clonotype has just one count. This rearrangement joins TRBV20-1 to TRBJ1-5; the D is unclear. Germline CDR1 and CDR2: DFQATT and SNEGSKA (reference sequence). Between the trimmed V and J ends, which lost 1 base and 1 base, there was a span of 8 bases. There are 14 residues in the CDR3. CDR3 loop: CSARVQNSNQPQHF. The CDR3 region has the DNA TGCAGTGCTAGAGTTCAGAACAGCAATCAGCCCCAGCATTTT.